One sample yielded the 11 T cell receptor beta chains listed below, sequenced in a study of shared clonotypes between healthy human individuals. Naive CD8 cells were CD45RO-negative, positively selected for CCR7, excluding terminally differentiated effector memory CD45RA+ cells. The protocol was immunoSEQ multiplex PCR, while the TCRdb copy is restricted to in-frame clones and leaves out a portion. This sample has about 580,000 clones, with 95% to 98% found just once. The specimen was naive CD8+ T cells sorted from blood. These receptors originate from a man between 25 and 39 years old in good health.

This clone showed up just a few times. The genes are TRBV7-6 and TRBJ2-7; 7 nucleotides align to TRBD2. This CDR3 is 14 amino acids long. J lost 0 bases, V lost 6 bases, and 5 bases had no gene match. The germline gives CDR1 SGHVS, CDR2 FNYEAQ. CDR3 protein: CASSALADSYEQYF. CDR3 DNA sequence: TGTGCCAGCAGTGCCCTAGCGGACTCCTACGAGCAGTACTTC.

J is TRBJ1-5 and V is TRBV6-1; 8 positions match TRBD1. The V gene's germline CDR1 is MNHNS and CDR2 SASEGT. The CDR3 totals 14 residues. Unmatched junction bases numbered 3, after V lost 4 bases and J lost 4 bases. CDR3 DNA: TGTGCCAGCAGTGGGGGACAGGTTAATCAGCCCCAGCATTTT. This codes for CASSGGQVNQPQHF.

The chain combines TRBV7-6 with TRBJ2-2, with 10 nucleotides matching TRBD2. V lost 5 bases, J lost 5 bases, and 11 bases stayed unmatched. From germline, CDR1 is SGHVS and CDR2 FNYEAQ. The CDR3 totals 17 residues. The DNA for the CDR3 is TGTGCCAGCAGCCACGGGGCTAGCGGGAGTGGGACCGGGGAGCTGTTTTTT. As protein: CASSHGASGSGTGELFF.

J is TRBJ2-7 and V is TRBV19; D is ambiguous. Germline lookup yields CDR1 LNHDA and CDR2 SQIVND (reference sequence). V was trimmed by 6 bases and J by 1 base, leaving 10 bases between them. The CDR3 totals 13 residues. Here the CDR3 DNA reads TGTGCCAGTAGAGAATGGGGATCCTACGAGCAGTACTTC. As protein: CASREWGSYEQYF.

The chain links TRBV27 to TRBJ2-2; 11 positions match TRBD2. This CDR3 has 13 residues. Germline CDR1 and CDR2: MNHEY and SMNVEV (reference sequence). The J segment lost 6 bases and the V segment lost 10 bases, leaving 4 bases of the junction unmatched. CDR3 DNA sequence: TGTGCCACCTTAGCGGGAGGGGCCGGGGAGCTGTTTTTT. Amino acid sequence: CATLAGGAGELFF.

As DNA, the CDR3 is TGTGCCATCAGTGAGTCGTCAGGGTCGGTGGAGACCCAGTACTTC. Translation gives CAISESSGSVETQYF. This chain uses TRBV10-3 with TRBJ2-5, with D maybe TRBD1 (5 bases). The CDR3 has 15 residues. Trimming took 0 bases from V and 5 from J, leaving 13 bases between them. CDR1 is ENHRY, CDR2 SYGVKD, per germline.

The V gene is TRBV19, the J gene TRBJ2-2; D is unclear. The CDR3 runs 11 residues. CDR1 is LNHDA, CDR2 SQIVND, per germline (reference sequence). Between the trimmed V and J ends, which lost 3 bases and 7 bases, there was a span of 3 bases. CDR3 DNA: TGTGCCAGTAGTATTGGCGGGGAGCTGTTTTTT. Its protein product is CASSIGGELFF.

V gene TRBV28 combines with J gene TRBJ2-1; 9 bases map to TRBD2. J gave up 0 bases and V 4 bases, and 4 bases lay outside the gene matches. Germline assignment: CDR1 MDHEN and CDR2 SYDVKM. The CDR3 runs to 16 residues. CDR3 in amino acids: CASSSTSGYSYNEQFF. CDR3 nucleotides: TGTGCCAGCAGTTCGACTAGCGGTTACTCCTACAATGAGCAGTTCTTC. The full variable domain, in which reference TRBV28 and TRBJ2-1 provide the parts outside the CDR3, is DVKVTQSSRYLVKRTGEKVFLECVQDMDHENMFWYRQDPGLGLRLIYFSYDVKMKEKGDIPEGYSVSREKKERFSLILESASTNQTSMYLCASSSTSGYSYNEQFFGPGTRLTVL.

CDR3 amino acids: CASSGQRGTDTQYF. CDR3 DNA: TGTGCCAGCAGCGGACAACGGGGCACAGATACGCAGTATTTT. The V gene is TRBV9, the J gene TRBJ2-3; D ambiguous. Germline lookup yields CDR1 SGDLS and CDR2 YYNGEE. The V end was cut by 3 bases, the J end by 1 base, with 9 bases between. This CDR3 is built from 14 residues.

The CDR3 sequence is CASSLNAGELFF. As DNA, the CDR3 is TGTGCCAGCAGCTTAAACGCCGGGGAGCTGTTTTTT. The chain is built from TRBV7-9 and TRBJ2-2, with D uncertain. The CDR3 spans 12 residues. V lost 2 bases and J lost 6, with 4 bases in between. CDR1 and CDR2 (germline): SEHNR, FQNEAQ (reference sequence).

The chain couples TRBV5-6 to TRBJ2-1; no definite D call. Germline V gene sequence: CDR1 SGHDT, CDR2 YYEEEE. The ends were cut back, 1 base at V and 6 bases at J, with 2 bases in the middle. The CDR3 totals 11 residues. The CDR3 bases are TGTGCCAGCAGCTTGTCCAATGAGCAGTTCTTC. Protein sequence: CASSLSNEQFF.